The following is a TCR beta chain sequence with its context. Its specificity is unknown. The sample comes from a study of memory CD4+ T cells and cytomegalovirus serostatus. Study summary: Donors were healthy Belgian adults, 10 or so CMV seropositive and about 24 seronegative.

The repertoire was sequenced with immunoSEQ multiplex PCR; TCRdb's copy has only in-frame clones and lacks some. The table shows 84,000 or so clones, with more than 70% occurring only once. Single viable CD3+CD4+CD8-CD45RO+ cells were sorted as the memory CD4+ T cells. Study-level points and caveats: About 40% of the roughly 160 known CMV-associated TCRbeta sequences appeared in CD4+ memory.

Sequences were obtained from memory CD4+ T cells from blood. The sequence was collected from an adult in good health and CMV-seronegative.

CDR3 nucleotides: TGTGCCTGGAGGACCGTTAACACCGGGGAGCTGTTTTTT. Amino acid sequence: CAWRTVNTGELFF. The V gene is TRBV30, the J gene TRBJ2-2; D is unclear. The V end lost 3 bases, the J end lost 2 bases, and 7 bases lay between the germline ends. Per germline, CDR1 GTSNPN and CDR2 SVGIG (reference sequence). This CDR3 is built from 13 residues.